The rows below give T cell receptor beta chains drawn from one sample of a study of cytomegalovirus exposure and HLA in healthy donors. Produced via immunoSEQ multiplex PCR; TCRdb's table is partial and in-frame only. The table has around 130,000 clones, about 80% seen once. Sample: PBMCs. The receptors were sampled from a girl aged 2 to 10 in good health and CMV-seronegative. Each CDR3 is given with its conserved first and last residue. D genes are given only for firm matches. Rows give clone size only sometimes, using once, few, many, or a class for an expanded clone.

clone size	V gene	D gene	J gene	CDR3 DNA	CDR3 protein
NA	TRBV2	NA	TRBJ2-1	TGTGCCAGCAGGGAGAGGCCCTCACTCGTGTACAATGAGCAGTTCTTC	CASRERPSLVYNEQFF
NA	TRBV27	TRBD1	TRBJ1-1	TGTGCCAGCAGTTCGGAACGGAAGGGGGCCTTGAACACTGAAGCTTTCTTT	CASSSERKGALNTEAFF
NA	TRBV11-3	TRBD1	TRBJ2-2	TGTGCCAGCAGCATCCAGGGGGCCAGGGGGGTCGGGGAGCTGTTTTTT	CASSIQGARGVGELFF
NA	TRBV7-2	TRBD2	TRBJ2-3	TGTGCCAGCAGCTTAGGGGGACTAGCGGGTCGAACTAGCACAGATACGCAGTATTTT	CASSLGGLAGRTSTDTQYF
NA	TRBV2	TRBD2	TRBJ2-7	TGTGCCAGCAGTGAAACACTAGCGGGGGGGATTTACGAGCAGTACTTC	CASSETLAGGIYEQYF
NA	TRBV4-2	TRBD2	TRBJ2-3	TGTGCCAGCAGCCAAATTGGACTCGGGGGGGATACGCAGTATTTT	CASSQIGLGGDTQYF
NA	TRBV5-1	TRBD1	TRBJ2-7	TGCGCCAGCAGCTTCGGACAGGGGGAGAACGAGCAGTACTTC	CASSFGQGENEQYF
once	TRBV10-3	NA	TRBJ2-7	TGTGCCATCAGTGACTTCATAGCCGGAAGGAGCTCCTACGAGCAGTACTTC	CAISDFIAGRSSYEQYF
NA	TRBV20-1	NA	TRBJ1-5	TGCAGTAGACTTGATAATCAGCCCCAGCATTTT	CSRLDNQPQHF
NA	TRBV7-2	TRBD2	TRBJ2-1	TGTGCCAGCAGCTTAGGGGCGGGGGGTTCCTACAATGAGCAGTTCTTC	CASSLGAGGSYNEQFF
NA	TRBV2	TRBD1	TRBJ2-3	TGTGCCAGCAGTACGCCGAGGGACAGTTTGAAAGATACGCAGTATTTT	CASSTPRDSLKDTQYF
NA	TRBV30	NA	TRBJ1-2	TGTGCCTGGATTTCCGACGGAGGGTTTTATGGCTACACCTTC	CAWISDGGFYGYTF
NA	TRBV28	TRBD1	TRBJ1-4	TGTGCCAGCAGTCCCTCCGGGACAGGGAATGAAAAACTGTTTTTT	CASSPSGTGNEKLFF
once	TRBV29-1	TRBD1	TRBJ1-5	TGCAGCGTCGAGACAGGGGACAGCAATCAGCCCCAGCATTTT	CSVETGDSNQPQHF
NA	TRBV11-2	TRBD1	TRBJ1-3	TGTGCCAGCAGCTCCCTCCGACAGGGGCGGGGGGGAAACACCATATATTTT	CASSSLRQGRGGNTIYF
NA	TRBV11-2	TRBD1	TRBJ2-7	TGTGCCAGCAGCTTACGAGGGACAGGGGTCTACGAGCAGTACTTC	CASSLRGTGVYEQYF
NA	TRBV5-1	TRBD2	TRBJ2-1	TGCGCCAGCAGCTTGGGGACTAGCGGGGCGGATGAGCAGTTCTTC	CASSLGTSGADEQFF
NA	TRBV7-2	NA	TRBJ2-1	TGTGCCAGCAGCACCTCACTAGATGAGCAGTTCTTC	CASSTSLDEQFF
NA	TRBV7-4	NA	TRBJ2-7	TGTGCCAGCAGCTTAGCCTGCGGGCCCTTATCTTTGGACTACGAGCAGTACTTC	CASSLACGPLSLDYEQYF
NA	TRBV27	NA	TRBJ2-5	TGTGCCAGCAGTTTAAGATGGGGAGAGAGCCAGTACTTC	CASSLRWGESQYF
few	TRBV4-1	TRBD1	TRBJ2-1	TGCGCCAGCAGCCAAGATCCAGGGGGTGAGCAGTTCTTC	CASSQDPGGEQFF
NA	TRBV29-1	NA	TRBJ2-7	TGCAGCGCCACACAGAGCAGGGGCACCGAGCAGTACTTC	CSATQSRGTEQYF
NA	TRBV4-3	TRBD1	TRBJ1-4	TGCGCCAGCAGCCAAGGACGGACAGGGGTTAATGAAAAACTGTTTTTT	CASSQGRTGVNEKLFF
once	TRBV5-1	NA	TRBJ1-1	TGCGCCAGCAGCTCCGACGGCGGGGGGAACACTGAAGCTTTCTTT	CASSSDGGGNTEAFF
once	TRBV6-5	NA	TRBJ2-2	TGTGCCAGCAGTTACGCGGGGACAGTTTCCGGGGAGCTGTTTTTT	CASSYAGTVSGELFF
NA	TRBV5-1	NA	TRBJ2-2	TGCGCCAGCAGTAACGCCCAGGGCACCGGGGAGCTGTTTTTT	CASSNAQGTGELFF
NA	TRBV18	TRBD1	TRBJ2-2	TGTGCCAGCTCACCACTAACGGGACAGGGCGGGACCGGGGAGCTGTTTTTT	CASSPLTGQGGTGELFF
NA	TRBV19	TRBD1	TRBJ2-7	TGTGCCAGTAGTATCAGGGGGCTACGTTACGAGCAGTACTTC	CASSIRGLRYEQYF
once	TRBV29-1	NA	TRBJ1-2	TGCAGCGTTGAACAGGGGCAGGTTTATACCTTC	CSVEQGQVYTF
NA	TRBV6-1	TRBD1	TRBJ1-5	TGTGCCAGCAGGGGGGACAGGGGGCGTAATCAGCCCCAGCATTTT	CASRGDRGRNQPQHF
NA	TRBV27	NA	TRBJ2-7	TGTGCCAGCAGTTTTGGGCGTAATTACGAGCAGTACTTC	CASSFGRNYEQYF
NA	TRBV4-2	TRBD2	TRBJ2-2	TGTGCCAGCAGCCAAGATAATAGCGGGAGTAGGGAGCTGTTTTTT	CASSQDNSGSRELFF
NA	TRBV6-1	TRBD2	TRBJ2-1	TGTGCCAGCAGTGAAGGGGGACGAGCGGGGGGGCACTACAATGAGCAGTTCTTC	CASSEGGRAGGHYNEQFF
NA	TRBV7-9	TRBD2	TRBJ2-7	TGTGCCAGCAGCCCAGTTGGGACTAGCCCCTACGAGCAGTACTTC	CASSPVGTSPYEQYF
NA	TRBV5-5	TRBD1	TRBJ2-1	TGTGCCAGCAGCGAAGGACAGGCCTACAATGAGCAGTTCTTC	CASSEGQAYNEQFF
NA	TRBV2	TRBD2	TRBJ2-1	TGTGCCAGCAGGATAGCGGGAGGGCCTTACAATGAGCAGTTCTTC	CASRIAGGPYNEQFF
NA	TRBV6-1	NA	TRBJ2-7	TGTGCCAGCAGTGCCGAAAAGGGGTTAGTCAGGTCCTCCTACGAGCAGTACTTC	CASSAEKGLVRSSYEQYF
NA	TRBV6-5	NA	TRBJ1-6	TGTGCCAGCAGTTACTCGCGCAGGGCTTTGAATTCACCCCTCCACTTT	CASSYSRRALNSPLHF
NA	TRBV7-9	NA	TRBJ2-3	TGTGCCAGCAGCTTAGCTGTGGGGCCAAATACGCAGTATTTT	CASSLAVGPNTQYF
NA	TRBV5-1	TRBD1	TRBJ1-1	TGCGCCAGCAGCCTTGGGACAGGCCAGAACACTGAAGCTTTCTTT	CASSLGTGQNTEAFF
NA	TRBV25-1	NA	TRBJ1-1	TGTGCCAGCAGTGAACAGAACACTGAAGCTTTCTTT	CASSEQNTEAFF
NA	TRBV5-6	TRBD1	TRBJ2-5	TGTGCCAGCAGCTGGGACAGGGCAGAGACCCAGTACTTC	CASSWDRAETQYF
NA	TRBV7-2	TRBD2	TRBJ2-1	TGTGCCAGCAGCCGTAGCGGGGGGAACGTTTACAATGAGCAGTTCTTC	CASSRSGGNVYNEQFF
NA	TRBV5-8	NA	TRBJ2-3	TGTGCCAGCAGCTTGGAGGGCAGGGGCGACACAGATACGCAGTATTTT	CASSLEGRGDTDTQYF
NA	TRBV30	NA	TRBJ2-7	TGTGCCTGGAGCCGCGGGGTAGGGGAGCGCTACGAGCAGTACTTC	CAWSRGVGERYEQYF
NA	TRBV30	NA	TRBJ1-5	TGTGCCTGGAGTGGGGGGGGGAATCAGCCCCAGCATTTT	CAWSGGGNQPQHF
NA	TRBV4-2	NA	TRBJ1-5	TGTGCCAGCAGCCTGCTTATGGAGAATCAGCCCCAGCATTTT	CASSLLMENQPQHF
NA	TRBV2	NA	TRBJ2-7	TGTGCCAGCGGACATCCCCTCTCCTACGAGCAGTACTTC	CASGHPLSYEQYF
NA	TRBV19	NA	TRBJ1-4	TGTGCCACCAGGGTTGCAACTAATGAAAAACTGTTTTTT	CATRVATNEKLFF
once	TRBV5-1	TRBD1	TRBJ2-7	TGCGCCAGCTCTGGGTACAGGGGATACGAGCAGTACTTC	CASSGYRGYEQYF
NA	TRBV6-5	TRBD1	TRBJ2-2	TGTGCCAGCAGAAAAGACAGGGGCGGCACCGGGGAGCTGTTTTTT	CASRKDRGGTGELFF
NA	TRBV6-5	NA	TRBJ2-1	TGTGCCAGCAGTACGAGGAATGAGCAGTTCTTC	CASSTRNEQFF
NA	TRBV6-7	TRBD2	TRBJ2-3	TGTGCCAGCAGTTACTCGATCCGGACTAGCGGGGCCCAACACACAGATACGCAGTATTTT	CASSYSIRTSGAQHTDTQYF
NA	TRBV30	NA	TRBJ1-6	TGTGCCTGGAGTAGCAGGGAGGATTCACCCCTCCACTTT	CAWSSREDSPLHF
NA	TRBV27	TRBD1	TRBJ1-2	TGTGCCAGCAGTTTACGGAACAGGGGCTGGGGCTACACCTTC	CASSLRNRGWGYTF
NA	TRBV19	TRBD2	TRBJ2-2	TGTGCCAGTATGGTAGCGGGGAGTTACACCGGGGAGCTGTTTTTT	CASMVAGSYTGELFF
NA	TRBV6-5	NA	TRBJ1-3	TGTGCCAGCAGCTCCCTCAGCTCTGGAAACACCATATATTTT	CASSSLSSGNTIYF
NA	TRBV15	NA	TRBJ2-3	TGTGCCACCAGCAGAGATCGTGAGGGTGCTACGCAGTATTTT	CATSRDREGATQYF